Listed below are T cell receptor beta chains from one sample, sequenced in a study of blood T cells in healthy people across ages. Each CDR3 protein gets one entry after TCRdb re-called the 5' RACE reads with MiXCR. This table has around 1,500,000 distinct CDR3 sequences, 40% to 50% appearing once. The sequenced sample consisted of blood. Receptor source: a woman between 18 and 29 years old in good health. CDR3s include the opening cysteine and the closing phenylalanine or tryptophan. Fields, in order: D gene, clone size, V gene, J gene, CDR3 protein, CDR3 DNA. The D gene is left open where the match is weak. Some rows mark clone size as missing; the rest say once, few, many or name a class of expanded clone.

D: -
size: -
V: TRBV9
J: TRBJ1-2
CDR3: CASSWTADYGYTF
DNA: TGTGCCAGCAGCTGGACAGCAGACTATGGCTACACCTTC

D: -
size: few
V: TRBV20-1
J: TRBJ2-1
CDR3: CSASIDSRGEQFF
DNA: TGCAGTGCTAGTATAGACTCCCGGGGAGAGCAGTTCTTC

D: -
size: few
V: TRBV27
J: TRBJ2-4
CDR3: CASSPTRPLAKNIQYF
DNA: TGTGCCAGCAGTCCCACCCGGCCCTTAGCCAAAAACATTCAGTACTTC

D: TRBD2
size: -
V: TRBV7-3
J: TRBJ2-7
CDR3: CASSLQGGTSYEQYF
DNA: TGTGCCAGCAGCTTACAAGGCGGGACTAGCTACGAGCAGTACTTC

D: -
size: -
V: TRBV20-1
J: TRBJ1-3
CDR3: CSAPHRGPSGNTIYF
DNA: TGCAGTGCTCCCCACCGGGGGCCCTCTGGAAACACCATATATTTT

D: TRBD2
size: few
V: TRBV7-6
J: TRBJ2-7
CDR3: CASSLDLAGGPQTYEQYF
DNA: TGTGCCAGCAGCTTAGACCTAGCGGGAGGGCCCCAAACCTACGAGCAGTACTTC

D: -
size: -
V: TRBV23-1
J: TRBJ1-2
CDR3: CASSQRTQADGYTF
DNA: TGCGCCAGCAGTCAACGGACGCAGGCAGATGGCTACACCTTC

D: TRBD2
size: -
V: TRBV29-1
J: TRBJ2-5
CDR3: CSVALLAGSGETQYF
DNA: TGCAGCGTGGCCCTACTAGCGGGGTCCGGGGAGACCCAGTACTTC

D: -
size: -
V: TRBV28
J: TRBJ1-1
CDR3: CASSLRGYMNTEAFF
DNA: TGTGCCAGCAGTCTTCGGGGCTACATGAACACTGAAGCTTTCTTT

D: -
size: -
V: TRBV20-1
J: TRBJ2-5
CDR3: CSARVTQETQYF
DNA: TGCAGTGCTCGGGTAACCCAAGAGACCCAGTACTTC

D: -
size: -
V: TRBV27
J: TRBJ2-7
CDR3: CASSFVSGLSYEQYF
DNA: TGTGCCAGCAGTTTCGTGTCAGGGCTCTCCTACGAGCAGTACTTC

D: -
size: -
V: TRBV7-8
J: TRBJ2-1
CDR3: CASSSKAYGEQFF
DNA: TGTGCCAGCAGCAGCAAGGCGTACGGTGAGCAGTTCTTC

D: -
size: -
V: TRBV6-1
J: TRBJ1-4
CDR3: CASSKRGRGTEKLFF
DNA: TGTGCCAGCAGTAAAAGGGGCCGTGGAACTGAAAAACTGTTTTTT

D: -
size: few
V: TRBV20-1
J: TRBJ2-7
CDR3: CSARLEPPDGNEQYF
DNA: TGCAGTGCTAGACTAGAGCCGCCGGATGGCAACGAGCAGTACTTC

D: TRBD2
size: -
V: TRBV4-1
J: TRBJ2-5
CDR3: CASSQPGTSGRRQYF
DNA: TGCGCCAGCAGCCAACCGGGGACTAGCGGGAGGAGGCAGTACTTC

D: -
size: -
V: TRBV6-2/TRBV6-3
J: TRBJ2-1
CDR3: CASSWTINNEQFF
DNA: TGTGCCAGCAGCTGGACGATCAACAATGAGCAGTTCTTC

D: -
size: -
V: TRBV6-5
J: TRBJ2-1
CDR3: CASSYSGGGEQFF
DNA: TGTGCCAGCAGTTACTCCGGGGGAGGTGAGCAGTTCTTC

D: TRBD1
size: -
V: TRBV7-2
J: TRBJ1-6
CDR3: CASSVGQVGNSPLHF
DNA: TGTGCCAGCAGCGTTGGACAGGTGGGGAATTCACCCCTCCACTTT

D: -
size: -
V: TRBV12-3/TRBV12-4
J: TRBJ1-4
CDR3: CASMSVGASEKLFF
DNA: TGTGCCAGCATGTCTGTTGGGGCTAGTGAAAAACTGTTTTTT

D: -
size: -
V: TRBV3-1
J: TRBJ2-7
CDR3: CASSQGGRYEQYF
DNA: TGTGCCAGCAGCCAAGGAGGGAGATACGAGCAGTACTTC

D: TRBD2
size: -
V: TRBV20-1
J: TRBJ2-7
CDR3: CSAREKGLGLHEQYF
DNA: TGCAGTGCTAGAGAAAAGGGACTAGGGCTCCACGAGCAGTACTTC

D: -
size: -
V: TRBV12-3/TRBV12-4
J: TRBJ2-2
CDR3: CASSRELTGELFF
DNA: TGTGCCAGCAGCCGGGAACTTACCGGGGAGCTGTTTTTT

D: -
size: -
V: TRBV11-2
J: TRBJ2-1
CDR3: CASSLEGSSHNEQFF
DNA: TGTGCCAGCAGCTTAGAAGGGAGCTCCCACAATGAGCAGTTCTTC

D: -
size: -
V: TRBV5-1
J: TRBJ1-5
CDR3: CASSLDSRSQPQHF
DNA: TGCGCCAGCAGCTTGGACAGCCGCAGTCAGCCCCAGCATTTT

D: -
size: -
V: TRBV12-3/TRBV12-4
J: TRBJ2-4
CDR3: CASSTWGSAKNIQYF
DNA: TGTGCCAGCAGTACCTGGGGTTCTGCCAAAAACATTCAGTACTTC

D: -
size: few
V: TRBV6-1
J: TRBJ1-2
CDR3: CASRYLAANYGYTF
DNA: TGTGCCAGCAGGTACCTGGCAGCTAACTATGGCTACACCTTC

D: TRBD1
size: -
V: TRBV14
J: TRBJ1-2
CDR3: CASTLSGTVINYGYTF
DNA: TGTGCCAGCACCCTCTCCGGGACAGTAATTAACTATGGCTACACCTTC

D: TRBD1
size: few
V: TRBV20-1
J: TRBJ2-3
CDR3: CSAEDRGLGTDTQYF
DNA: TGCAGTGCTGAGGACAGGGGTTTGGGCACAGATACGCAGTATTTT

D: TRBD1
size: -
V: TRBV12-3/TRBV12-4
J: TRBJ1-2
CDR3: CASSRQGVANYGYTF
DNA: TGTGCCAGCAGCCGACAGGGGGTAGCTAACTATGGCTACACCTTC

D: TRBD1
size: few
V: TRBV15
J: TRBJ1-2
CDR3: CATSSRTGANYGYTF
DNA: TGTGCCACCAGCAGCCGGACAGGGGCGAACTATGGCTACACCTTC

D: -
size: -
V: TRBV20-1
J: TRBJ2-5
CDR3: CSAEVETQYF
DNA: TGCAGTGCGGAAGTAGAGACCCAGTACTTC

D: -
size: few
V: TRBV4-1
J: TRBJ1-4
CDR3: CASSRGVDEKKLFF
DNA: TGCGCCAGCAGCCGGGGGGTAGACGAGAAAAAACTGTTTTTT

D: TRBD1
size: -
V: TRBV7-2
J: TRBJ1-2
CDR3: CASSLQGPGQGHGYTF
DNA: TGTGCCAGCAGCTTACAGGGGCCGGGACAGGGGCATGGCTACACCTTC

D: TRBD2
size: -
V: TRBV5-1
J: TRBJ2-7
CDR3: CASSLTGGREQYF
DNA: TGCGCCAGCAGCTTAACGGGAGGGCGAGAGCAGTACTTC

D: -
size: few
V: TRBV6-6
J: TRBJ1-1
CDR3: CASKEGGEAFF
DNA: TGTGCCAGCAAAGAGGGGGGTGAAGCTTTCTTT

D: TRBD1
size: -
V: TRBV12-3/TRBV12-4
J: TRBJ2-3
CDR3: CASRSGTGSPRTDTQYF
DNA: TGTGCCAGCAGATCCGGGACAGGGTCCCCACGCACAGATACGCAGTATTTT

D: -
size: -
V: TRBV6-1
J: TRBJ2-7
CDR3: CASSLPAGPISVQYF
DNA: TGTGCCAGCAGTCTTCCTGCGGGACCCATTTCCGTCCAGTACTTC

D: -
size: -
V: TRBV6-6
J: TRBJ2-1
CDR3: CASNSTGGRSNEQFF
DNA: TGTGCCAGCAACTCGACTGGCGGTCGGTCCAATGAGCAGTTCTTC

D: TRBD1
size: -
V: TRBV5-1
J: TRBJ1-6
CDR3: CASRPSDRVASPLHF
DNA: TGCGCCAGCAGGCCATCGGACAGGGTGGCTTCACCCCTCCACTTT

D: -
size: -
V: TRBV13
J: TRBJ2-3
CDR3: CASQDISGDTQYF
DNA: TGTGCCAGCCAGGACATTTCGGGAGATACGCAGTATTTT

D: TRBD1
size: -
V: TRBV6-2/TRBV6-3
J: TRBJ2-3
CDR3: CASSYSETGGNTQYF
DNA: TGTGCCAGCAGTTACTCTGAGACAGGGGGAAATACGCAGTATTTT

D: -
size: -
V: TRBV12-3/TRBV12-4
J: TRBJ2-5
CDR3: CASRKQGRETQYF
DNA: TGTGCCAGCAGGAAACAAGGAAGGGAGACCCAGTACTTC

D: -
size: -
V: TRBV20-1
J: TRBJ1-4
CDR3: CSATTWGSTNEKLFF
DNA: TGCAGTGCAACGACGTGGGGGTCAACTAATGAAAAACTGTTTTTT

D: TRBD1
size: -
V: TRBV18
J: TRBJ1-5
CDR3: CASSPISGTGLNQPQHF
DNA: TGTGCCAGCTCACCTATCTCCGGGACAGGCCTGAATCAGCCCCAGCATTTT

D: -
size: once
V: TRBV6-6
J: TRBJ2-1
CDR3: CASSPPIPYNEQFF
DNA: TGTGCCAGCAGTCCCCCTATCCCCTACAATGAGCAGTTCTTC

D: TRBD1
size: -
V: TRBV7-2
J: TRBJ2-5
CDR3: CASTGTGGSQETQYF
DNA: TGTGCCAGCACCGGGACAGGGGGGTCCCAAGAGACCCAGTACTTC

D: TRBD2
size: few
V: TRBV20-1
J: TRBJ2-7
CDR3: CSARLAGGSHIYEQYF
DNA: TGCAGTGCTAGACTAGCGGGAGGGTCCCACATCTACGAGCAGTACTTC

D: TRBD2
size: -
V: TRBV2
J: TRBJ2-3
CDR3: CASVRTSVTDTQYF
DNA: TGTGCCAGCGTCCGGACTAGCGTCACAGATACGCAGTATTTT

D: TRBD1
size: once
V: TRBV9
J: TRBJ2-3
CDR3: CASSAQGASTDTQYF
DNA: TGTGCCAGCAGCGCACAGGGGGCGAGCACAGATACGCAGTATTTT

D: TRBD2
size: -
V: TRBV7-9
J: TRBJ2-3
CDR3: CASSPGTSGPSTDTQYF
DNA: TGTGCCAGCAGCCCAGGGACTAGCGGCCCTAGCACAGATACGCAGTATTTT

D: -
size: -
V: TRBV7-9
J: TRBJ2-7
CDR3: CASSFSGAGFNEQYF
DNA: TGTGCCAGCAGCTTCTCAGGGGCTGGCTTCAATGAGCAGTACTTC

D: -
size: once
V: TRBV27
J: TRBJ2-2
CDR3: CASSFCGGASPGELFF
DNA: TGTGCCAGCAGTTTTTGCGGGGGCGCGTCCCCCGGGGAGCTGTTTTTT

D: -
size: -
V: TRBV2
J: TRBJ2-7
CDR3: CASRRGDWYEQYF
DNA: TGTGCCAGCCGCAGGGGGGATTGGTACGAGCAGTACTTC

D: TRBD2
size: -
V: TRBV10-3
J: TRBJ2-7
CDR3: CAISDPAGMSGPYEQYF
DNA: TGTGCCATCAGTGATCCAGCGGGAATGTCCGGGCCCTACGAGCAGTACTTC

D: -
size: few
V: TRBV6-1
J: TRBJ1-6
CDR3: CASKVTGTTNSPLHF
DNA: TGTGCCAGCAAGGTAACCGGGACTACAAATTCACCCCTCCACTTT

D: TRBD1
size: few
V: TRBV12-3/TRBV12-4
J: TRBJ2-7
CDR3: CASNPTGTGALYEQYF
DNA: TGTGCCAGCAACCCGACCGGGACAGGGGCCCTCTACGAGCAGTACTTC

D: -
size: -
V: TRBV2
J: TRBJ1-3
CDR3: CASRTGSVSGNTIYF
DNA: TGTGCCAGCAGAACCGGGTCTGTCTCTGGAAACACCATATATTTT

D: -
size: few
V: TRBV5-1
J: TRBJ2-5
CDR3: CASSWGSQETQYF
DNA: TGCGCCAGCAGCTGGGGCAGTCAAGAGACCCAGTACTTC

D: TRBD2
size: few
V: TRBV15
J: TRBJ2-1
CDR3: CATSIDSGRYNEQFF
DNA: TGTGCCACCAGCATCGACAGCGGGAGGTACAATGAGCAGTTCTTC

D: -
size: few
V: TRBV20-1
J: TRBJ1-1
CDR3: CSANLGGGTEAFF
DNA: TGCAGTGCTAATCTGGGGGGCGGCACTGAAGCTTTCTTT